A single count supports the clone carrying this TCR beta chain. This CDR3 contains 13 residues. The V and J ends lost 3 bases and 4 bases respectively, with 11 bases between them. Germline CDR1 reads SQVTM; CDR2 reads ANQGSEA. The sample comes from a study of blood T cell repertoires in COVID-19. The protocol was immunoSEQ multiplex PCR, while the TCRdb copy is restricted to in-frame clones and leaves out a portion. The data show about 200,000 clones, around 92% seen once. Sequences were obtained from peripheral blood. V usage is TRBV29-1 and J usage is TRBJ2-3; D is possibly TRBD1 (5 bases). The TCR was taken from a young man with acute or convalescent COVID-19. The CDR3 nucleotides are TGCAGCGTTGAGGCGACAGTGGCAGATACGCAGTATTTT. As protein: CSVEATVADTQYF.